Following are 6 T cell receptor beta chains from one sample sequenced in a study of early T cells in non-severe SARS-CoV-2 infection. TCRdb re-called the 5' RACE reads with MiXCR, one entry per CDR3 protein. Of about 64,000 distinct CDR3 sequences in the sample, 4.9% were seen once. The material sequenced was whole blood. These receptors were obtained from an adult who was a healthcare worker with PCR-confirmed SARS-CoV-2 infection or an uninfected control (not recorded which).

This clonotype came up many times. The V gene is TRBV20-1, the J gene TRBJ2-3; a possible D gene is TRBD2 (5 bases). The ends were cut back, 6 bases at V and 0 bases at J, with 10 bases in the middle. CDR1 and CDR2 from the germline V gene are DFQATT and SNEGSKA (reference sequence). The CDR3 has 13 residues. The CDR3 DNA is TGCAGTGCCGGGGTCTCTAGCACAGATACGCAGTATTTT. Its protein is CSAGVSSTDTQYF.

This clonotype was seen many times. The chain couples TRBV7-2 to TRBJ1-2; D gene ambiguous. Trimming left V 4 bases short and J 2 bases short, with 14 bases between. Per germline, CDR1 SGHTA and CDR2 FQGNSA. This CDR3 has 15 amino acids. The DNA for the CDR3 is TGTGCCAGCAGCTCGGGCCTACAAGCGAACTATGGCTACACCTTC. This sequence encodes CASSSGLQANYGYTF.

CDR3 protein: CASSLTGRPSSGNTIYF. In DNA, the CDR3 is TGCGCCAGCAGCTTGACCGGTCGCCCGAGCTCTGGAAACACCATATATTTT. V usage is TRBV5-1 and J usage is TRBJ1-3; no clear D. The CDR3 has 17 amino acids. Trimming removed 1 base at V and 0 bases at J, with 14 bases between. The germline V gene has CDR1 SGHRS and CDR2 YFSETQ.

This clonotype turned up a few times. The V and J genes are TRBV11-2 and TRBJ2-7; TRBD2 is a possible D gene (5 bases). Per the germline V gene, CDR1 is SGHAT and CDR2 is FQNNGV. The length of the CDR3 is 15 residues. Trimming cost V 0 bases and J 1 base, with 10 bases left between them. The CDR3 nucleotides are TGTGCCAGCAGCTTAGATCTAGCACGGTCCTACGAGCAGTACTTC. This sequence encodes CASSLDLARSYEQYF. Looking up the rest from reference TRBV11-2 and TRBJ2-7 gives the full variable domain: EAGVAQSPRYKIIEKRQSVAFWCNPISGHATLYWYQQILGQGPKLLIQFQNNGVVDDSQLPKDRFSAERLKGVDSTLKIQPAKLEDSAVYLCASSLDLARSYEQYFGPGTRLTVT.

Comment on this clonotype: This sequence may be a read error, since a much larger clone differs from it by one base. The chain carries TRBV5-1 and TRBJ1-2; D gene uncertain. The germline V gene has CDR1 SGHRS and CDR2 YFSETQ. The CDR3 is 13 residues long. CDR3 loop: CASSLAGLSGFTF. The CDR3 DNA sequence: TGCGCCAGCAGCTTGGCCGGTTTATCAGGCTTCACCTTC.

The chain couples TRBV12-3 or TRBV12-4 to TRBJ2-3, with TRBD2 matching 12 bases. Trimming removed 5 bases from V and 2 bases from J; junction bases left unmatched: 8. This CDR3 has 17 residues. The CDR3, as DNA: TGTGCCAGCAGTCTCCCTCTAGCGGGGGGGCTCACAGATACGCAGTATTTT. This encodes CASSLPLAGGLTDTQYF.